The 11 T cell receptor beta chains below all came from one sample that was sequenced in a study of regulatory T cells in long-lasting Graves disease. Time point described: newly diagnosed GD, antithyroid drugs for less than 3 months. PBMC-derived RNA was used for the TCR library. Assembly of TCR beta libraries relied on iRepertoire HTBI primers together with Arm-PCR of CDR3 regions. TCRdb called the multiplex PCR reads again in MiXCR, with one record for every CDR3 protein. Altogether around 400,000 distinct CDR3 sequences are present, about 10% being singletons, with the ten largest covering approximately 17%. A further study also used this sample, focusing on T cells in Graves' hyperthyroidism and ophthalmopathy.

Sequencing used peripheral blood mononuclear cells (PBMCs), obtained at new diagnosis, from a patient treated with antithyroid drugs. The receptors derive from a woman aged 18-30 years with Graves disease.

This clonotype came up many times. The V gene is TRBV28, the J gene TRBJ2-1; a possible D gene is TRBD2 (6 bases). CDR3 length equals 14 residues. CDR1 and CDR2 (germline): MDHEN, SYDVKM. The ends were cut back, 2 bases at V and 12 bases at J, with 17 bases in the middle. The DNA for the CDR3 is TGTGCCAGCAGTTTAGGGGCCCGACTAGTGCCGCAGTTCTTC. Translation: CASSLGARLVPQFF.

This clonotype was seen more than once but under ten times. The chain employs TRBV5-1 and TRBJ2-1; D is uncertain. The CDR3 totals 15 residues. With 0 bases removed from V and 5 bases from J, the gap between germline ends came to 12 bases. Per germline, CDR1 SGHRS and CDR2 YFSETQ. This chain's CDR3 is CASSLAGLKNNEQFF. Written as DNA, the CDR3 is TGCGCCAGCAGCTTGGCTGGTCTAAAGAACAATGAGCAGTTCTTC.

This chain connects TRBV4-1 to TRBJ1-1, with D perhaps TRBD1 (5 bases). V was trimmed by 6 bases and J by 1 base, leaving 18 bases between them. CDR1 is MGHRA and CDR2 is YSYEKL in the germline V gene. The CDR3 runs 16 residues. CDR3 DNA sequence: TGCGCCAGCAGTCTTGACAGATTACCGGGGAACACTGAAGCTTTCTTT. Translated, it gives CASSLDRLPGNTEAFF.

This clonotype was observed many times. The CDR3: CASSLLYTGTGGYTF. CDR3 sequence (DNA): TGCGCCAGCAGCTTGTTGTATACAGGGACTGGAGGCTACACCTTC. The chain carries TRBV5-1 and TRBJ1-2; D may be TRBD1 (6 bases). The CDR3 length is 15 residues. The V end was cut by 1 base, the J end by 8 bases, with 18 bases between. CDR1 SGHRS and CDR2 YFSETQ come from the germline V gene.

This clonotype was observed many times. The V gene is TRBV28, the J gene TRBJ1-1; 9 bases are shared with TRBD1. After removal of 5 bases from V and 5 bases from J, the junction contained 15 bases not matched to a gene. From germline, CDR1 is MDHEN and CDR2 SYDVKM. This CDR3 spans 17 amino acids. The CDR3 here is CASSHPTGGGSWTEAFF. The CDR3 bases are TGTGCCAGCAGTCACCCAACAGGGGGCGGAAGTTGGACTGAAGCTTTCTTT.

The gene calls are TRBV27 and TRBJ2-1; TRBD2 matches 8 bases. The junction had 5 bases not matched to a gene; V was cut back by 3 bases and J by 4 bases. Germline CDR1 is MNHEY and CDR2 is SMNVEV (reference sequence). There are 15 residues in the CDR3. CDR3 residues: CASSFGGGRYNEQFF. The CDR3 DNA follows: TGTGCCAGCAGTTTCGGGGGGGGGCGATACAATGAGCAGTTCTTC.

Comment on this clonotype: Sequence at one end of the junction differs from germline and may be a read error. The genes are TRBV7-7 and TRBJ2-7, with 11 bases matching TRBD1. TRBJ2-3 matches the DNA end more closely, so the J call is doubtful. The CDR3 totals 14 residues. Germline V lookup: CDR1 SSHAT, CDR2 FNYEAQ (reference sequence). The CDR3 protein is CASSRTGGGDTQYF. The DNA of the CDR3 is TGTGCTAGCAGTAGGACAGGGGGCGGCGATACGCAGTATTTT.

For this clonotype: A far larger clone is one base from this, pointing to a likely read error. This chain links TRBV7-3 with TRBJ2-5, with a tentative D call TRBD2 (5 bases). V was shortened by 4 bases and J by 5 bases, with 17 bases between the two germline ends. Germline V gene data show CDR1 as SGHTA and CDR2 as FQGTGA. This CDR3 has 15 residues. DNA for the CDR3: TGTGCCAGCAGCTCAGATGGAGGCAGAGTGGAGACCCAGTACTTC. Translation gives CASSSDGGRVETQYF.

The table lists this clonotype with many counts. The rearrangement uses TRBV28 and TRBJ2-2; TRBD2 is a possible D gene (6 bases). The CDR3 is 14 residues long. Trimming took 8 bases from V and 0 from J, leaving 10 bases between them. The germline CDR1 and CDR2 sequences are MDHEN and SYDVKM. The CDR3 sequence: CASGRTPNTGELFF. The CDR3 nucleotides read TGTGCCAGCGGGAGGACACCGAACACCGGGGAGCTGTTTTTT.

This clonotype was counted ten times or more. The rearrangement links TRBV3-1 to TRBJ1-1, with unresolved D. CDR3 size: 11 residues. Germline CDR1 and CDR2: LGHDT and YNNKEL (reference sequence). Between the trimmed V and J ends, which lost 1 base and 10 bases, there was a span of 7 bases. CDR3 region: CASSQGWGAFF. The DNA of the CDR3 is TGTGCCAGCAGCCAAGGATGGGGAGCTTTCTTT.

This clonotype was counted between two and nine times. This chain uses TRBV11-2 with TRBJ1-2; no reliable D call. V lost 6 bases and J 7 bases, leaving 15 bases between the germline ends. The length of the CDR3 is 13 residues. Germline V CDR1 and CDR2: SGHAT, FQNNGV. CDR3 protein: CASRALGDGGYTF. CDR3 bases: TGTGCCAGCAGAGCTCTGGGCGACGGTGGCTACACCTTC.